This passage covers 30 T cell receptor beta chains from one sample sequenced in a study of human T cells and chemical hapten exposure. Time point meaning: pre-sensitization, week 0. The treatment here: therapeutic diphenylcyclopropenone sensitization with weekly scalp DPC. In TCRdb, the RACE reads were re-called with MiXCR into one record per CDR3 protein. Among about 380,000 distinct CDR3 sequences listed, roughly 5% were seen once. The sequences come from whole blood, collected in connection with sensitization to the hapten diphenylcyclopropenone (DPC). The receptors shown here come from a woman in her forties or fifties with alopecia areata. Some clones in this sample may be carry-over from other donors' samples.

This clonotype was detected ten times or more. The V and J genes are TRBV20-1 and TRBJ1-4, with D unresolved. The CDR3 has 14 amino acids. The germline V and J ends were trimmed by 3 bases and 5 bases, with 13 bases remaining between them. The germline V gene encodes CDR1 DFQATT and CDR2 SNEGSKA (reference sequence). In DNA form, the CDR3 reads TGCAGTGCTAGTAGCAGAGTGAGAAATGAAAAACTGTTTTTT. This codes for CSASSRVRNEKLFF.

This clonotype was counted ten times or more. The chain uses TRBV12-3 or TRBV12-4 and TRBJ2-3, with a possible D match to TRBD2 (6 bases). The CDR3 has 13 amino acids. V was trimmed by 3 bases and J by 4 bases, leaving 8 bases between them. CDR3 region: CASSFGGADTQYF. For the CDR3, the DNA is TGTGCCAGCAGTTTCGGGGGTGCAGATACGCAGTATTTT.

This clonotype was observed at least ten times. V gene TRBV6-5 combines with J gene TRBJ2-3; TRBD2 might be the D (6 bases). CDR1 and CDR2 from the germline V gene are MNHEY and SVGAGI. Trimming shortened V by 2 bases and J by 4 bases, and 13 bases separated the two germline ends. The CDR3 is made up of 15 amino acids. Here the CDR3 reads CASSYGSGEADTQYF. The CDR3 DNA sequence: TGTGCCAGCAGTTACGGTTCGGGAGAGGCAGATACGCAGTATTTT.

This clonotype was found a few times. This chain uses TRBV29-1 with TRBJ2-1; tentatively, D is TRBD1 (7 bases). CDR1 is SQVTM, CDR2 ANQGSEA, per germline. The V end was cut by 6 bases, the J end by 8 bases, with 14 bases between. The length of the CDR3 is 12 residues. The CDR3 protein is CSVRTGGDEQFF. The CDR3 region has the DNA TGCAGCGTCAGGACAGGAGGGGATGAGCAGTTCTTC.

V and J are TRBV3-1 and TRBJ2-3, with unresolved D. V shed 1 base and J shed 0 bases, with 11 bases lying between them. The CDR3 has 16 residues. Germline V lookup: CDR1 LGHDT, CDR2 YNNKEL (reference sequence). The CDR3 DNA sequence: TGTGCCAGCAGCCAAGGGCTCCGCGGCAGCACAGATACGCAGTATTTT. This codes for CASSQGLRGSTDTQYF.

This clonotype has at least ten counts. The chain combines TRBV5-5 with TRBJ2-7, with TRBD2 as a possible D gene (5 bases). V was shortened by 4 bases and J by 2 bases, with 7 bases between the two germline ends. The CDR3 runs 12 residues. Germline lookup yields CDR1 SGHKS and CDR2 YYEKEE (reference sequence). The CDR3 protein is CASSGRAYEQYF. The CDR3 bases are TGTGCCAGCAGCGGGCGGGCCTACGAGCAGTACTTC.

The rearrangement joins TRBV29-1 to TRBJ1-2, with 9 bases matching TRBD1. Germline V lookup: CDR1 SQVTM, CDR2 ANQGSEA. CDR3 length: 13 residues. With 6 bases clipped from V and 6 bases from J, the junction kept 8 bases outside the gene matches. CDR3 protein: CSVINRGRDGYTF. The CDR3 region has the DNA TGCAGCGTGATAAACAGGGGGCGCGATGGCTACACCTTC.

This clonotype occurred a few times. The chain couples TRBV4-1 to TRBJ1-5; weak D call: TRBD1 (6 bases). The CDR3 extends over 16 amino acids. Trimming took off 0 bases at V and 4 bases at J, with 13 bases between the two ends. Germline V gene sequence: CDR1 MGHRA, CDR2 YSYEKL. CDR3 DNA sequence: TGCGCCAGCAGCCAAGATTCGGGGGGCGCGAATCAGCCCCAGCATTTT. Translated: CASSQDSGGANQPQHF.

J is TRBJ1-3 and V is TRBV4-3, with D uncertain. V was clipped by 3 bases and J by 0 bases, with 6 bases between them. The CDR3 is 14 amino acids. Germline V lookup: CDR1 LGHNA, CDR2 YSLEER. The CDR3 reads CASSQTFSGNTIYF. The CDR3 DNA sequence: TGCGCCAGCAGCCAGACGTTCTCTGGAAACACCATATATTTT.

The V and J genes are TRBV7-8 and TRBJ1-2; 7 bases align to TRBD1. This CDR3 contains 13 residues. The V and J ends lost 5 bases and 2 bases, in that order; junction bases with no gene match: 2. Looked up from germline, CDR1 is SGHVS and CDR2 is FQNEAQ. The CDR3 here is CASSDRANYGYTF. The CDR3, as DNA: TGTGCCAGCAGCGACAGGGCGAACTATGGCTACACCTTC.

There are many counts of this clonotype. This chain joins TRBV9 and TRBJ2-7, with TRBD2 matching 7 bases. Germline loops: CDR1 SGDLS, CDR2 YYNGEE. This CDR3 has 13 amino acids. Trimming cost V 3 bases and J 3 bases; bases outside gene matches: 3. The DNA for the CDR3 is TGTGCCAGCAGCGGGGGAGGGAACTACGAGCAGTACTTC. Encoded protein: CASSGGGNYEQYF.

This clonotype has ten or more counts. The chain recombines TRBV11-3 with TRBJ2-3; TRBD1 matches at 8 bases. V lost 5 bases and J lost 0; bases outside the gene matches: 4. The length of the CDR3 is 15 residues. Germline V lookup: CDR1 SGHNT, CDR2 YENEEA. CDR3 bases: TGTGCCAGCAGCCTACAGGGGGAGAGCACAGATACGCAGTATTTT. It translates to CASSLQGESTDTQYF. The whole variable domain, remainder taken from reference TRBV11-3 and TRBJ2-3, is EAGVVQSPRYKIIEKKQPVAFWCNPISGHNTLYWYLQNLGQGPELLIRYENEEAVDDSQLPKDRFSAERLKGVDSTLKIQPAELGDSAVYLCASSLQGESTDTQYFGPGTRLTVL.

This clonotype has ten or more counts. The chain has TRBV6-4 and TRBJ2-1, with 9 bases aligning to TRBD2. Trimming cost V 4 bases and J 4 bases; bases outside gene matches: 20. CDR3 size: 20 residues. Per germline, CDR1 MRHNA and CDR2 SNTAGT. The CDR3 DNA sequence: TGTGCCAGCAGTGCCGAATGGAGCGGGGGGCCGTTTAAAAGGTACAATGAGCAGTTCTTC. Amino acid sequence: CASSAEWSGGPFKRYNEQFF.

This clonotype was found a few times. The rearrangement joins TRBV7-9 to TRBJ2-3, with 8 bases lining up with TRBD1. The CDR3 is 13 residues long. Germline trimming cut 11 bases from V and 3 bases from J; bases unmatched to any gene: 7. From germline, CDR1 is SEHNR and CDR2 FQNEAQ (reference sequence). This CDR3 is CASGGRPTDTQYF. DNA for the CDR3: TGTGCCTCAGGGGGCAGGCCAACAGATACGCAGTATTTT.

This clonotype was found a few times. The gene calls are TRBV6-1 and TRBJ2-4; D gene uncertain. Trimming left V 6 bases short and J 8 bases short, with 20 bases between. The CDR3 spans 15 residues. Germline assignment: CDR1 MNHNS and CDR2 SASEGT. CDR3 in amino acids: CASSWDLTDSDIQYF. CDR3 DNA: TGTGCCAGCAGCTGGGATTTGACGGATTCGGACATTCAGTACTTC.

CDR3: CASSLSSPGRQYF. CDR3 sequence (DNA): TGTGCCAGCAGCTTATCTTCGCCAGGTCGTCAGTATTTT. The chain carries TRBV11-3 and TRBJ2-3, with D unclear. V lost 2 bases and J 12 bases, leaving 15 bases between the germline ends. Germline V gene lookup returns CDR1 SGHNT and CDR2 YENEEA. The CDR3 length is 13 residues. The entire variable domain, with the rest obtained from reference TRBV11-3 and TRBJ2-3, is as follows: EAGVVQSPRYKIIEKKQPVAFWCNPISGHNTLYWYLQNLGQGPELLIRYENEEAVDDSQLPKDRFSAERLKGVDSTLKIQPAELGDSAVYLCASSLSSPGRQYFGPGTRLTVL.

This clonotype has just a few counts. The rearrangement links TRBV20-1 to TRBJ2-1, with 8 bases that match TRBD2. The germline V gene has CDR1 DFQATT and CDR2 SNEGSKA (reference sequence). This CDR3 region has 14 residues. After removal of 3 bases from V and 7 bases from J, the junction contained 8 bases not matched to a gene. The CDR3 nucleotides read TGCAGTGCTAGCGGGAGGGCCTTATTAAATGAGCAGTTCTTC. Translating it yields CSASGRALLNEQFF.

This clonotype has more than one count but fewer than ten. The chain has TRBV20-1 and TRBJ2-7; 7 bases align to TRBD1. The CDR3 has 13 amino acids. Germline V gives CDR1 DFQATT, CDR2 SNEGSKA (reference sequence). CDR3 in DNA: TGCGCCTTCGCGGGCGACAGGGTCTACGAGCAGTACTTC. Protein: CAFAGDRVYEQYF.

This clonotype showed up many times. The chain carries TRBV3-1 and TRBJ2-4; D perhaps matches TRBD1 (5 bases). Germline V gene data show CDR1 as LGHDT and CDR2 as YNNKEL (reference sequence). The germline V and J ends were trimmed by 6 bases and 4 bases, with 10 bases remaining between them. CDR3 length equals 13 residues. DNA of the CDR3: TGTGCCAGCAGTTACGACAGAAAAAACATTCAGTACTTC. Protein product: CASSYDRKNIQYF.

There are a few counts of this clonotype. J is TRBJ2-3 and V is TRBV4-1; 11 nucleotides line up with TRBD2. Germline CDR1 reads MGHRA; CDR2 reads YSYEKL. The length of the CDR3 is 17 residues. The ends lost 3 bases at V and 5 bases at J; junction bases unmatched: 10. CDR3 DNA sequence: TGCGCCAGCAGCCACGAACGTAGCGGGGGGGCAGAAGATACGCAGTATTTT. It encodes CASSHERSGGAEDTQYF.

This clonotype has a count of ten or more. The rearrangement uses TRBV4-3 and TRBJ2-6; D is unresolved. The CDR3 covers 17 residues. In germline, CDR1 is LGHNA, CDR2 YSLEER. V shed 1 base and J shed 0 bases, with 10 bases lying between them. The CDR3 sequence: CASSQGLSGSGANVLTF. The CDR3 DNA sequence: TGCGCCAGCAGCCAAGGTCTATCAGGCTCTGGGGCCAACGTCCTGACTTTC.

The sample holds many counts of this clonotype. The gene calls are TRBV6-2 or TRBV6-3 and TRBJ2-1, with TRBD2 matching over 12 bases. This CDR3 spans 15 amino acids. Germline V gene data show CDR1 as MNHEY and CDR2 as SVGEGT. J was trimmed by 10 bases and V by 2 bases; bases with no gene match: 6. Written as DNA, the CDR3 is TGTGCCAGCAGTTACGACCTAGCGGGAGGGTCCGAGCAGTTCTTC. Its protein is CASSYDLAGGSEQFF.

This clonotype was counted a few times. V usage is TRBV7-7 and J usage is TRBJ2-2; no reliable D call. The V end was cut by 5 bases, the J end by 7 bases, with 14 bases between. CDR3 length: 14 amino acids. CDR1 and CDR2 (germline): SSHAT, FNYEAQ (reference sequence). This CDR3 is CASSNPGLDGELFF. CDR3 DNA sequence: TGTGCCAGCAGCAATCCGGGCCTCGACGGGGAGCTGTTTTTT.

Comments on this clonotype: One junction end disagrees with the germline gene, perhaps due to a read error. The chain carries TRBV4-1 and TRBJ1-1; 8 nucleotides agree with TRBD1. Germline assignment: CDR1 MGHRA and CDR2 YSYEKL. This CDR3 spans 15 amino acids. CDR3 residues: CAGSLRGQGRTEAFF. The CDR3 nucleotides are TGCGCCGGCAGCCTCCGTGGACAGGGTCGCACTGAAGCTTTCTTT.

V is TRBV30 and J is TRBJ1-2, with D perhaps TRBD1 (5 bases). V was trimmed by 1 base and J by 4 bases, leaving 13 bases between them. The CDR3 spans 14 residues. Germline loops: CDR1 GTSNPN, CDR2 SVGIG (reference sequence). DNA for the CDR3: TGTGCCTGGAGTGGCGACAGTACCCCCTATGGCTACACCTTC. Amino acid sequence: CAWSGDSTPYGYTF.

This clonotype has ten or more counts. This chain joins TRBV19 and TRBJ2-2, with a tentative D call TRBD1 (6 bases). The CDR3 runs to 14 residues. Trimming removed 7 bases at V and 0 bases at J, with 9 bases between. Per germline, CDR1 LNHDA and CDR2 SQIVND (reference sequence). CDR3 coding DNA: TGTGCCAGTAAACACAGGGCGAACACCGGGGAGCTGTTTTTT. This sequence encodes CASKHRANTGELFF.

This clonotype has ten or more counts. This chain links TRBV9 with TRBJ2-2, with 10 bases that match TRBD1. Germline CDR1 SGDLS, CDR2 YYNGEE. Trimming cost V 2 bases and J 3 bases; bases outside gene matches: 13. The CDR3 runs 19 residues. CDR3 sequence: CASSVRSRDRGLDTGELFF. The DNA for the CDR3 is TGTGCCAGCAGCGTTCGCTCCCGGGACAGGGGTTTAGACACCGGGGAGCTGTTTTTT.

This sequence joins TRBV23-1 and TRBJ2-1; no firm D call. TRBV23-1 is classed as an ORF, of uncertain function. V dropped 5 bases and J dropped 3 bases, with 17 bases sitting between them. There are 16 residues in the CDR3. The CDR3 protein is CASSRAAMEFYNEQFF. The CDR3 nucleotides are TGCGCCAGCAGTAGGGCTGCTATGGAGTTCTACAATGAGCAGTTCTTC.

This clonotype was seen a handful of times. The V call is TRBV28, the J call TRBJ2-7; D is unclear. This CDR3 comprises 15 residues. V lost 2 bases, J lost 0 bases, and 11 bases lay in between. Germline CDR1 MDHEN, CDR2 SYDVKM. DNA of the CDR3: TGTGCCAGCAGTTTAAGACTGTCGAGCTCCTACGAGCAGTACTTC. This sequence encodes CASSLRLSSSYEQYF.

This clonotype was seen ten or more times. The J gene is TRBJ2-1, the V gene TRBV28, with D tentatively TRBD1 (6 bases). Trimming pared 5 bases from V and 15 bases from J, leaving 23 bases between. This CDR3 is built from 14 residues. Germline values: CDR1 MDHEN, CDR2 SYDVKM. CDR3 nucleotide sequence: TGTGCCAGCAGTCCGAACCCTGGACAGCCTAAGAGGTTCTTC. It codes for CASSPNPGQPKRFF. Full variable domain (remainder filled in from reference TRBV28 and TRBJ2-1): DVKVTQSSRYLVKRTGEKVFLECVQDMDHENMFWYRQDPGLGLRLIYFSYDVKMKEKGDIPEGYSVSREKKERFSLILESASTNQTSMYLCASSPNPGQPKRFFGPGTRLTVL.